What follows is one TCR beta chain and its context. Just one base apart from a much larger clone, this may be a read error. Construction of TCR beta libraries relied on iRepertoire HTBI primers and on Arm-PCR targeting CDR3 regions. TCRdb redid the calling of the multiplex PCR reads with MiXCR, one entry per CDR3 protein. There are 400,000 to 600,000 distinct CDR3 sequences in the sample; 20% to 25% occur only once, and 7% to 9% lies in the top ten. These data come from a study of regulatory T cells in long-lasting Graves disease. Sample time point: persistent/refractory GD, antithyroid drugs over 5 years with positive TRAb. PBMCs provided the RNA from which the TCR library was made. The sample here was peripheral blood mononuclear cells (PBMCs), taken when the disease was refractory, from a patient treated with antithyroid drugs. The TCR comes from a female donor with Graves disease.

CDR3 region: CASRFRSETQHF. CDR3 nucleotides: TGTGCCAGCAGATTCAGGAGTGAGACCCAGCACTTC. The V and J genes are TRBV28 and TRBJ2-5; no definite D call. CDR1 is MDHEN and CDR2 is SYDVKM in the germline V gene. This CDR3 is built from 12 residues.